This T cell receptor (beta chain) was identified in a study of OX40 agonist ivuxolimab in advanced cancers. Study as a whole: The study treated patients with ivuxolimab, an agonistic anti-OX40 (CD134) antibody. Patients with hepatocellular carcinoma, melanoma, renal cell or head and neck cancer made up the dose-escalation patients. The dose-escalation cohort was approximately 84% male, with a mean age of around 60 years, ranging roughly 23 to 85.

Produced via immunoSEQ multiplex PCR; TCRdb's table is partial and in-frame only. The table includes 70,000 to 95,000 clones, 85% to 95% detected once. Germline V gene sequence: CDR1 MGHRA, CDR2 YSYEKL. The V end was cut by 4 bases, the J end by 1 base, with 13 bases between. The CDR3 totals 15 residues. Blood sampling was done at baseline, cycle 4 day 1, and cycle 7 day 1. V is TRBV4-1 and J is TRBJ2-5; the D is unclear. The clonotype was recovered from an adult with an advanced solid tumor such as melanoma, head and neck, liver or kidney cancer. This specimen consisted of CD4+ or CD8+ T cells sorted from blood, obtained in a trial of the OX40 agonist ivuxolimab. CDR3 loop: CASSLLDVPQETQYF. The DNA of the CDR3 is TGCGCCAGCAGCCTCCTCGACGTGCCCCAAGAGACCCAGTACTTC.